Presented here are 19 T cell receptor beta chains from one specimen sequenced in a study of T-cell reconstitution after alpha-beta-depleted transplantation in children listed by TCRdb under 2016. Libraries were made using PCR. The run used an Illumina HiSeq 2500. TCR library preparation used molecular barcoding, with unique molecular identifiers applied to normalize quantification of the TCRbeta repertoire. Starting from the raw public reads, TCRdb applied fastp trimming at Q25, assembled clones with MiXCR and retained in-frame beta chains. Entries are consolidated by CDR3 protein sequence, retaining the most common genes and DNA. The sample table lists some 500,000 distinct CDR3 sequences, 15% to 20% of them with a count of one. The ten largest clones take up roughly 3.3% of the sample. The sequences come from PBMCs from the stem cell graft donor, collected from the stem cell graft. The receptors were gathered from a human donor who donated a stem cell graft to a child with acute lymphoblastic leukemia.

The CDR3 nucleotides are TGTGCCAGCAGTTTAAAATCCTTTGTTGGGGGCTCCTACAATGAGCAGTTCTTC. Its protein product is CASSLKSFVGGSYNEQFF. V and J are TRBV12-3 or TRBV12-4 and TRBJ2-1; D is possibly TRBD1 or TRBD2 (5 bases each). CDR3 length: 18 amino acids. V was trimmed by 2 bases and J by 0 bases, leaving 17 bases between them.

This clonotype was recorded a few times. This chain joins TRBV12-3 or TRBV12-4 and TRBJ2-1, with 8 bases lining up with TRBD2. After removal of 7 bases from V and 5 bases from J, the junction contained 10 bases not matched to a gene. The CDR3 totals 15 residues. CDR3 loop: CASTPRSSGNNEQFF. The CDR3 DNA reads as TGTGCCAGCACCCCCAGGAGTAGCGGGAACAATGAGCAGTTCTTC.

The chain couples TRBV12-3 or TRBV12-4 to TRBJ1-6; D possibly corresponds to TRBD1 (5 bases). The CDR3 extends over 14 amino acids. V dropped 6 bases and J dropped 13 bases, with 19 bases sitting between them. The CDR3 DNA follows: TGTGCCAGCAGCCCGCCGGGACCTAGTTCCCCCCTCCACTTT. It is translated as CASSPPGPSSPLHF.

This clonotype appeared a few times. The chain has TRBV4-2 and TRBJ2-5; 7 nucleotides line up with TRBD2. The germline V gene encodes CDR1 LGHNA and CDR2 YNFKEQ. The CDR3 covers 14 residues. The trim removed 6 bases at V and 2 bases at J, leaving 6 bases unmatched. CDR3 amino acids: CASRAGGGQETQYF. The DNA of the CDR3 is TGTGCCAGCAGAGCCGGCGGGGGACAAGAGACCCAGTACTTC.

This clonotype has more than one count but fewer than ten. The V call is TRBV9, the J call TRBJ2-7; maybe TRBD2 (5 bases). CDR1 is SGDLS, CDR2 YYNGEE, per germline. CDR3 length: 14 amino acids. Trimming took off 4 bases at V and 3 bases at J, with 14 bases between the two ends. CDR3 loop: CASSPTGSHYEQYF. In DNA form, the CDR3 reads TGTGCCAGCAGCCCAACGGGGTCTCACTACGAGCAGTACTTC.

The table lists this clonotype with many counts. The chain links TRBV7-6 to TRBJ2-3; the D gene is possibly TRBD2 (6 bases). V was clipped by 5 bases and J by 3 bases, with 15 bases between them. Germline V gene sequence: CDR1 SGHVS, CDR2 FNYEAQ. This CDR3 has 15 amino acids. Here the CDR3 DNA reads TGTGCCAGCAGCCCTCGGCTAGCGTTTACAGATACGCAGTATTTT. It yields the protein CASSPRLAFTDTQYF.

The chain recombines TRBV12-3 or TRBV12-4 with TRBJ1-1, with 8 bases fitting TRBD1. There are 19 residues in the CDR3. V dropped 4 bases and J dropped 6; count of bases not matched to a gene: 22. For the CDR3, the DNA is TGTGCCAGCAGTTCCCTCAGGGGGCGCGAAGGAAAGGTACGCGCTGAAGCTTTCTTT. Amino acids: CASSSLRGREGKVRAEAFF.

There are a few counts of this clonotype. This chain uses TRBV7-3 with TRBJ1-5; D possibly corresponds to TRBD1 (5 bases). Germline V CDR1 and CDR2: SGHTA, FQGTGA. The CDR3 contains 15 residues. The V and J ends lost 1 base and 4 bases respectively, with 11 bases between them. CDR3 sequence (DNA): TGTGCCAGCAGCTTAAATGGGGCCCCAAATCAGCCCCAGCATTTT. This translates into CASSLNGAPNQPQHF.

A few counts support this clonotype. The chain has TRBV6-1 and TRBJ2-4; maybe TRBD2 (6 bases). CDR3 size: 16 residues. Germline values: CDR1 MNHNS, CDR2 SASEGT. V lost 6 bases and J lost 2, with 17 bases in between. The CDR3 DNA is TGTGCCAGCAGAGAACCGGGAGCGCAATCCAAAAACATTCAGTACTTC. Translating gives CASREPGAQSKNIQYF.

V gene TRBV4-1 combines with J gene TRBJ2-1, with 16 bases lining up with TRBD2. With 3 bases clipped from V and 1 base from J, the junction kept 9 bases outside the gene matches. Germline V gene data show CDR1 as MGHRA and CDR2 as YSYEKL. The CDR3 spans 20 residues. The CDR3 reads CASSQMGLAGGPGSYNEQFF. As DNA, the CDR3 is TGCGCCAGCAGCCAGATGGGACTAGCGGGAGGGCCGGGGTCCTACAATGAGCAGTTCTTC.

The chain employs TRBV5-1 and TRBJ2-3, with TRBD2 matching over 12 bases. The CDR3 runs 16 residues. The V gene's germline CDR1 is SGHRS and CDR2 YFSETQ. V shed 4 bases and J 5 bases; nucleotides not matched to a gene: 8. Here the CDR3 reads CASSPTSGRRGDTQYF. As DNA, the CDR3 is TGCGCCAGCAGCCCGACTAGCGGGAGAAGGGGAGATACGCAGTATTTT.

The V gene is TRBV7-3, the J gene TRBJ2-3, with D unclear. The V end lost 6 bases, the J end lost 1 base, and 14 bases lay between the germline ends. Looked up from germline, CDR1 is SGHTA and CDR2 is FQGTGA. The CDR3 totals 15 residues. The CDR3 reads CASSSDGTRTDTQYF. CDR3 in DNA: TGTGCCAGCAGTAGTGACGGTACCCGCACAGATACGCAGTATTTT.

CDR3 bases: TGCAGTGCTCAAAGGAGGGGCTACGAGCAGTACTTC. This translates into CSAQRRGYEQYF. The chain has TRBV20-1 and TRBJ2-7, with D possibly TRBD2 on 6 matching bases. Trimming removed 5 bases at V and 3 bases at J, with 11 bases between. Germline CDR1 is DFQATT and CDR2 is SNEGSKA (reference sequence). CDR3 length: 12 residues.

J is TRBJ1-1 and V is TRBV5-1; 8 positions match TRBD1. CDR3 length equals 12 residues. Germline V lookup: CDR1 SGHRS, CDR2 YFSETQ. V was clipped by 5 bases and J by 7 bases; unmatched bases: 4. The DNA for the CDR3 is TGCGCCAGCAGTTGGACAGGGAGTGAAGCTTTCTTT. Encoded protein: CASSWTGSEAFF.

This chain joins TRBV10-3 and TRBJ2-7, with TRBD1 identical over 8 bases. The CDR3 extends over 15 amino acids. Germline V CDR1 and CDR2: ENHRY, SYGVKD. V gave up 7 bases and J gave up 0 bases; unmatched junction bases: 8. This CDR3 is CAINQGAKSSYEQYF. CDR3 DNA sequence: TGTGCCATCAACCAGGGGGCGAAGAGCTCCTACGAGCAGTACTTC.

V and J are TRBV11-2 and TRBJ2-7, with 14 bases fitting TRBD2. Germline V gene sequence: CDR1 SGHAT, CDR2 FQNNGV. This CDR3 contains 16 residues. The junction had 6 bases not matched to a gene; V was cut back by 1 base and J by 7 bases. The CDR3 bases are TGTGCCAGCAGCTTAGCGGGACTAGCGGGAGCGGGAGAGCAGTACTTC. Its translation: CASSLAGLAGAGEQYF. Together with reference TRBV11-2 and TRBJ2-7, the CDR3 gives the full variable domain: EAGVAQSPRYKIIEKRQSVAFWCNPISGHATLYWYQQILGQGPKLLIQFQNNGVVDDSQLPKDRFSAERLKGVDSTLKIQPAKLEDSAVYLCASSLAGLAGAGEQYFGPGTRLTVT.

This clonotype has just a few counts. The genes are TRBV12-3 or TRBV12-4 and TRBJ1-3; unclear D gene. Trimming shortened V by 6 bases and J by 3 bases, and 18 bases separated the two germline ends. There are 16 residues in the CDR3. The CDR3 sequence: CASSLRRATVGNTIYF. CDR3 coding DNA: TGTGCCAGCAGCCTACGGAGGGCTACGGTTGGAAACACCATATATTTT.

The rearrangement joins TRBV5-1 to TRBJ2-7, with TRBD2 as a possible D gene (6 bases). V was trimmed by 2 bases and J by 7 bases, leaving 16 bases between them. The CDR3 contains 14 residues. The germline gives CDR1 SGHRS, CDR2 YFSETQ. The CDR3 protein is CASSFGRGMGEQYF. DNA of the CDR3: TGCGCCAGCAGCTTCGGACGCGGGATGGGGGAGCAGTACTTC.

CDR3 sequence reads: CASSSTPPGTGSEKLFF. As DNA, the CDR3 is TGCGCCAGCAGCTCTACCCCGCCCGGGACAGGGTCTGAAAAACTGTTTTTT. The chain has TRBV5-1 and TRBJ1-4; TRBD1 matches 9 bases. CDR3 length: 17 amino acids. The V gene's germline CDR1 is SGHRS and CDR2 YFSETQ. V lost 3 bases and J lost 7; bases outside the gene matches: 13.